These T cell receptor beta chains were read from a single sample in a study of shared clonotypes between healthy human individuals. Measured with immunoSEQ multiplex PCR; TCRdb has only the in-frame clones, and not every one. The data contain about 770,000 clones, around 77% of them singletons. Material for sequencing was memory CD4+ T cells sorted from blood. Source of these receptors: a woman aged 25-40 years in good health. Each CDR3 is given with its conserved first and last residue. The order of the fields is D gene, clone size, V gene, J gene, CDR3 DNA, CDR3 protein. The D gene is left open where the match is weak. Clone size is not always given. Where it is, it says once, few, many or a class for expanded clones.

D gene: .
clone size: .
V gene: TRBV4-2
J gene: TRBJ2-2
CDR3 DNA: TGTGCCAGCAGGTCGGACTCCTGGGGGACCGGGGAGCTGTTTTTT
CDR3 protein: CASRSDSWGTGELFF

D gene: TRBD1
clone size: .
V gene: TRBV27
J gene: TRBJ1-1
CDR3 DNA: TGTGCCAGCAGTTTATCGGAAACAGGGGGTCCTCAGATTTTCTTT
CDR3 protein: CASSLSETGGPQIFF

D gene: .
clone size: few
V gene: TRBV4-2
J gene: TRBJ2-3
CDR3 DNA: TGTGCCAGCAGCCATGGACCCCCGGGGTTCCCGGGCGGGGATGCGACAGATACGCAGTATTTT
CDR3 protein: CASSHGPPGFPGGDATDTQYF

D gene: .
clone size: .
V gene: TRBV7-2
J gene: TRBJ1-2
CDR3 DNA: TGTGCCAGCAGCCCTTTCGACAGTCCGGGCTACACCTTC
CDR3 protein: CASSPFDSPGYTF

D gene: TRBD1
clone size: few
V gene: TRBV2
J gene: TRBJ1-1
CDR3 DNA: TGTGCCAGCAGGGGGGACAGGGTGAACACTGAAGCTTTCTTT
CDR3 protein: CASRGDRVNTEAFF

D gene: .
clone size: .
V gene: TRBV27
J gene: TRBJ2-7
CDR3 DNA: TGTGCCAGCAGTTTAAGAGCCTCCTACGAGCAGTACTTC
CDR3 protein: CASSLRASYEQYF

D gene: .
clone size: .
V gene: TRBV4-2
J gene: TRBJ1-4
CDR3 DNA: TGTGCCAGCAGCCTAAGGGGGGTGCGTGAAAAACTGTTTTTT
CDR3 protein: CASSLRGVREKLFF

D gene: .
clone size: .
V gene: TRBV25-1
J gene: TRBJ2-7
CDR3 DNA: TGTGCCAGGCGGAGGGGGCACGAGCAGTACTTC
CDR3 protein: CARRRGHEQYF

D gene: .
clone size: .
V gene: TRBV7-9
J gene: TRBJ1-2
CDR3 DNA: TGTGCCAGCAGCCCAGCGGCAGACTCGCATGGCTACACCTTC
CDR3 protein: CASSPAADSHGYTF

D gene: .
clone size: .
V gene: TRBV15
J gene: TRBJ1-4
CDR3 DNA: TGTGCCACCAGCAGAAAACGGGGGTTGACTAATGAAAAACTGTTTTTT
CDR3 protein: CATSRKRGLTNEKLFF

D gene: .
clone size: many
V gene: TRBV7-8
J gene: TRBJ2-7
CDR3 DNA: TGTGCCAGCAGCCCCTGGCGGACGAGGCTCCATGACGAGCAGTACTTC
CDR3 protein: CASSPWRTRLHDEQYF

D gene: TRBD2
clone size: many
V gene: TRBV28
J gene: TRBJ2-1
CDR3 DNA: TGTGCCAGCAGTTGGGGGGGGAGCTCCTACAATGAGCAGTTCTTC
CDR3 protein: CASSWGGSSYNEQFF

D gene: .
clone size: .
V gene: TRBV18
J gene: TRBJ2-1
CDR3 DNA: TGTGCCAGCTCACCCGGAGCGTACAGCGATGAGCAGTTCTTC
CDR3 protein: CASSPGAYSDEQFF

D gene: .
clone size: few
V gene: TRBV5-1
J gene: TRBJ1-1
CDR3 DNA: TGCGCCAGCAGCTTGGCCTCCACGGGGGGTGTTTCGGAAGCTTTCTTT
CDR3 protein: CASSLASTGGVSEAFF

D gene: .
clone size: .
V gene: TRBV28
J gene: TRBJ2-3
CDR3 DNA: TGTGCCAGCCATTCTAGCACAGATACGCAGTATTTT
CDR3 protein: CASHSSTDTQYF

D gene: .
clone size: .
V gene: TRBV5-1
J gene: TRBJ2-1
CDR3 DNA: TGCGCCACTTGTGATCAGGACTTGACCTACAATGAGCAGTTCTTC
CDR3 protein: CATCDQDLTYNEQFF

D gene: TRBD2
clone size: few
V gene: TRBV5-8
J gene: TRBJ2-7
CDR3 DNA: TGTGCCTCCGGGACTAGCGGGAGTATGCAGTACTTC
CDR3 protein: CASGTSGSMQYF

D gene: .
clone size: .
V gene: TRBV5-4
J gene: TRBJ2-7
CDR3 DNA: TGTGCCAGCAGCTTGAGTTCGGGGTTCTCCTACGAGCAGTACTTC
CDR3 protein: CASSLSSGFSYEQYF